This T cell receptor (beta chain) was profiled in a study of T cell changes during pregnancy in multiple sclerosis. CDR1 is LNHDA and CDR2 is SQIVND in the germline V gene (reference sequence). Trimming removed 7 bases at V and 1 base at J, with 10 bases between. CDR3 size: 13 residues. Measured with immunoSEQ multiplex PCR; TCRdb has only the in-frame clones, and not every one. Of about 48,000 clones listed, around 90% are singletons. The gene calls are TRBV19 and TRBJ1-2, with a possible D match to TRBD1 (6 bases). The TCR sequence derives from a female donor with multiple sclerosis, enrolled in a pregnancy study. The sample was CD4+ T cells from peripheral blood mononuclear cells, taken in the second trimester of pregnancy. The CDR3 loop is CASTNRVNYGYTF. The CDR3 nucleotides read TGTGCCAGTACCAACAGGGTTAACTATGGCTACACCTTC.